The rows below give T cell receptor beta chains drawn from one sample of a study of post-analysis software for immune sequencing data. TCRdb re-called the PCR reads through MiXCR, storing one row per CDR3 protein. Here the sample spans hundreds of thousands of distinct CDR3 sequences, roughly 45% being singletons. The sequenced sample consisted of blood. Source of these receptors: a girl between 5 and 17 years old with multiple sclerosis. CDR3s include the opening cysteine and the closing phenylalanine or tryptophan. The order of the fields is J gene, V gene, CDR3 protein.

J: TRBJ1-1; V: TRBV27; CDR3: CASSLTSTGVTEAFF
J: TRBJ2-7; V: TRBV11-2; CDR3: CASSFWVAGGRYEQYF
J: TRBJ2-5; V: TRBV11-2; CDR3: CASSLAVSTGGQYF
J: TRBJ1-1; V: TRBV4-3; CDR3: CASSQDSENTEAFF
J: TRBJ2-2; V: TRBV28; CDR3: CASSLSTSGSARNTGELFF
J: TRBJ1-2; V: TRBV11-2; CDR3: CACSLFHSYGYTF
J: TRBJ1-1; V: TRBV12-3/TRBV12-4; CDR3: CASRIDRVNTEAFF
J: TRBJ2-3; V: TRBV6-4; CDR3: CASSVTGLDTDTQYF
J: TRBJ2-3; V: TRBV14; CDR3: CASSQELGSVADTQYF
J: TRBJ2-3; V: TRBV12-3/TRBV12-4; CDR3: CAIDTDRGSDTQYF
J: TRBJ1-6; V: TRBV4-3; CDR3: CASSHDRGDSPLHF
J: TRBJ2-6; V: TRBV24-1; CDR3: CATSDRGSGANVLTF
J: TRBJ2-1; V: TRBV24-1; CDR3: CATTGGGQGYNEQFF
J: TRBJ2-7; V: TRBV10-3; CDR3: CAISETSGGSYEQYF
J: TRBJ2-3; V: TRBV7-6; CDR3: CASSWYEGQYTDTQYF
J: TRBJ2-3; V: TRBV29-1; CDR3: CSVERGLAGGPNTDTQYF
J: TRBJ2-7; V: TRBV4-3; CDR3: CASSRRSGVAGATNPPYEQYF
J: TRBJ2-4; V: TRBV7-2; CDR3: CASSLVDRAKNIQYF
J: TRBJ2-1; V: TRBV4-1; CDR3: CASSQDGQGERNEQFF
J: TRBJ2-1; V: TRBV20-1; CDR3: CSARVRVRAYNEQFF
J: TRBJ2-3; V: TRBV20-1; CDR3: CSARDLRLGRVSTDTQYF
J: TRBJ2-7; V: TRBV6-6; CDR3: CASSYSNRPTYF
J: TRBJ1-4; V: TRBV6-5; CDR3: CASSYRNEKLFF
J: TRBJ2-3; V: TRBV6-5; CDR3: CASSNVAGGTDTQYF
J: TRBJ2-3; V: TRBV15; CDR3: CATSRIPPVRRTTDTQYF
J: TRBJ1-5; V: TRBV4-1; CDR3: CASSQSTGIRSPQHF
J: TRBJ2-7; V: TRBV28; CDR3: CASSLYNYEQYF
J: TRBJ2-1; V: TRBV6-5; CDR3: CASSSGLEKNEQFF
J: TRBJ2-2; V: TRBV7-3; CDR3: CASSLLAGEGGELFF
J: TRBJ2-1; V: TRBV5-1; CDR3: CASSLAGTGSDNEQFF
J: TRBJ1-5; V: TRBV7-6; CDR3: CASSLDIRDRVSNQPQHF
J: TRBJ1-1; V: TRBV28; CDR3: CASSLFRWDRGVSEAFF
J: TRBJ1-5; V: TRBV28; CDR3: CASSSWDRDNQPQHF